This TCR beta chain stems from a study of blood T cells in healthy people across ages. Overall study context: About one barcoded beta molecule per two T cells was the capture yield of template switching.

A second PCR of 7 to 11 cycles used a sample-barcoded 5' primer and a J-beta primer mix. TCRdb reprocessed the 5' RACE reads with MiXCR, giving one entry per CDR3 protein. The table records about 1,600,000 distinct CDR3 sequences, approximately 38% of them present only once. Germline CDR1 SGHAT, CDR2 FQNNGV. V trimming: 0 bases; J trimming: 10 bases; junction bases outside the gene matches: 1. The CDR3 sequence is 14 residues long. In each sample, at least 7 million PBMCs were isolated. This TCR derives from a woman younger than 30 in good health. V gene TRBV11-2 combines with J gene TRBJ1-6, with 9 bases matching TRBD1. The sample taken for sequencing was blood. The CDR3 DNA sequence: TGTGCCAGCAGCTTAGAAGGACAGGGGTCACCCCTCCACTTT. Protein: CASSLEGQGSPLHF.